The next 5 T cell receptor beta chains were all read from a single sample in a study of shared T cell receptors in the human thymus. Method: immunoSEQ multiplex PCR; TCRdb's copy keeps in-frame clones and lacks some. The table includes 720,000 or so clones, 80% to 90% detected once. The data were also submitted as part of a second study, on human thymus T cells.

The specimen sequenced was thymocytes. All receptors derive from a girl under two years old with a congenital heart defect.

This clone was observed once. The chain joins TRBV15 to TRBJ1-2; D perhaps matches TRBD1 (5 bases). Germline loops: CDR1 LNHNV, CDR2 YYDKDF (reference sequence). The length of the CDR3 is 17 residues. V was cut by 0 bases and J by 5 bases, with 19 bases left in between. CDR3 sequence reads: CATSRDRGGRVGYGYTF. CDR3 coding DNA: TGTGCCACCAGCAGAGATCGTGGCGGCAGGGTGGGGTATGGCTACACCTTC.

The chain recombines TRBV14 with TRBJ1-2, with 8 bases lining up with TRBD1. The germline gives CDR1 SGHDN, CDR2 FVKESK. V gave up 3 bases and J gave up 5 bases; unmatched junction bases: 17. CDR3 length: 18 residues. Here the CDR3 reads CASSHRTGIVPGVYGYTF. In DNA form, the CDR3 reads TGTGCCAGCAGCCATCGGACAGGGATAGTCCCTGGTGTGTATGGCTACACCTTC.

The CDR3 DNA is TGTGCCAGCAGCTCGCCGGGCTCTGGAAACACCATATATTTT. Protein product: CASSSPGSGNTIYF. J is TRBJ1-3 and V is TRBV11-2, with unresolved D. The CDR3 covers 14 residues. Germline assignment: CDR1 SGHAT and CDR2 FQNNGV. The V end lost 4 bases, the J end lost 0 bases, and 7 bases lay between the germline ends.

The chain recombines TRBV2 with TRBJ2-1; tentatively, D is TRBD2 (6 bases). The germline CDR1 and CDR2 sequences are SNHLY and FYNNEI. V was shortened by 5 bases and J by 5 bases, with 13 bases between the two germline ends. This CDR3 has 14 amino acids. The CDR3 nucleotides read TGTGCCAGCAGTTCGGGCGGGGCTAACAATGAGCAGTTCTTC. It encodes CASSSGGANNEQFF.

The chain uses TRBV7-2 and TRBJ2-3, with 10 bases lining up with TRBD1. J lost 3 bases, V lost 4 bases, and 7 bases had no gene match. This CDR3 contains 16 residues. Per germline, CDR1 SGHTA and CDR2 FQGNSA. CDR3 amino acids: CASSSLRDRGTDTQYF. The DNA for the CDR3 is TGTGCCAGCAGCTCCCTCCGGGACAGGGGTACAGATACGCAGTATTTT.